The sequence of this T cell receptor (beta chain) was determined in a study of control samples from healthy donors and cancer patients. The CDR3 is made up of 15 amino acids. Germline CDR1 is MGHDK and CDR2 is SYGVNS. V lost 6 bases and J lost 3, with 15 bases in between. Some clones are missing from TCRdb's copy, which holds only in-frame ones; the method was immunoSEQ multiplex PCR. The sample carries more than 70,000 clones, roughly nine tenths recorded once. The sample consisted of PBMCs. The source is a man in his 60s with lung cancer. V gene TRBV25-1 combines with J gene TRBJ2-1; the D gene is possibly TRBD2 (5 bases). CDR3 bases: TGTGCCAGCAGCCCGAGGGAGATACTCTACAATGAGCAGTTCTTC. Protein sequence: CASSPREILYNEQFF.